The present entry profiles one T cell receptor (beta chain) with its context. Its matching antigen is unknown. The source of the sample is a study of cytomegalovirus exposure and HLA in healthy donors. Study-wide points: One cluster of highly shared sequence variants probably arose as a sequencing artifact. Most sequenced TCRs were rare (though some public TCRs occurred in many donors). Highest at DRB1 and lowest at HLA-C, TCR association rates differed among HLA loci in a later analysis.

V was clipped by 2 bases and J by 4 bases, with 3 bases between them. The CDR3 spans 12 residues. Germline V gene lookup returns CDR1 MDHEN and CDR2 SYDVKM. PCR amplification relied on 60 Vbeta primers (plus 13 Jbeta primers). Assay: immunoSEQ multiplex PCR; the TCRdb copy retains only in-frame clones and omits some. This table holds approximately 110,000 clones, around three quarters found once. The J gene is TRBJ2-4, the V gene TRBV28; the D is unclear. The receptor was isolated from a female donor in good health and CMV-seropositive. Sequencing used PBMCs. CDR3 loop: CASSLLKNIQYF. CDR3 DNA sequence: TGTGCCAGCAGTTTACTGAAAAACATTCAGTACTTC.